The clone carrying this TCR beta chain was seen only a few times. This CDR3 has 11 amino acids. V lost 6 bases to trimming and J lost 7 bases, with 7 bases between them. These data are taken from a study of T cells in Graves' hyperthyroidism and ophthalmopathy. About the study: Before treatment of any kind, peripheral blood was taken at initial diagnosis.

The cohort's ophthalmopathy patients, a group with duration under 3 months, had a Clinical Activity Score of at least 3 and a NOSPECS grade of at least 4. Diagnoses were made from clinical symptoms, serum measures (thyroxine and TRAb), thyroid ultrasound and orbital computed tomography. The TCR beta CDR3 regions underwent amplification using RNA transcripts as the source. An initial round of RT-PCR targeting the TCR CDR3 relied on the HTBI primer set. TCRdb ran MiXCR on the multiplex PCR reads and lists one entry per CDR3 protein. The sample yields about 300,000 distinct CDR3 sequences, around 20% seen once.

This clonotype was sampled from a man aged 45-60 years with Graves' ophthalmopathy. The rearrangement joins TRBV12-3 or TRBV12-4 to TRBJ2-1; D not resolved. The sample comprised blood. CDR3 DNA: TGTGCCAGCAGAAGCCGGAATGAGCAGTTCTTC. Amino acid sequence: CASRSRNEQFF.